This T cell receptor beta chain appears in the sequencing data of a study of T cell clonotyping in hematopoietic cell transplantation. The study, taken as a whole, reports: Higher Inverse Simpson Index values in graft donor and pretransplant recipient predicted broader posttransplant TCR diversity.

Generated by immunoSEQ multiplex PCR, the TCRdb table keeps only in-frame clones and is missing some. The sample yields around 15,000 clones, approximately 97% seen once. About this clone: Its antigen is not known.

The CDR3 spans 15 residues. Trimming took 0 bases from V and 0 from J, leaving 6 bases between them. Germline CDR1 reads MNHEY; CDR2 reads SMNVEV (reference sequence). This receptor was identified in a female patient aged 45 to 65 who had an allogeneic stem cell transplant from an unrelated donor, so T cells may come from the graft donor. Some clones in this sample may be carry-over from other donors' samples. The rearrangement uses TRBV27 and TRBJ1-5; D not resolved. The sequences come from peripheral blood mononuclear cells, collected 30 days after allogeneic stem cell transplant. CDR3: CASSLSRSSNQPQHF. CDR3 coding DNA: TGTGCCAGCAGTTTATCGCGCAGTAGCAATCAGCCCCAGCATTTT.